These 20 T cell receptor beta chains were all obtained from the same sample, sequenced in a study of tumor and adjacent non-tumor tissue in lung cancer. The template was RNA from unsorted bulk tissue. Distant lung tissue was collected more than 3 cm away from the tumor edge. The library came from three nested PCR rounds adapted from ARM-PCR protocols. TCRdb re-called the multiplex PCR reads through MiXCR, storing one row per CDR3 protein. The repertoire includes 60,000 to 70,000 distinct CDR3 sequences, 76% of them detected once, and 40% to 55% sits in the top ten. Sequencing was performed on distant non-tumor lung tissue. The receptors shown here come from a man in his sixties with non-small cell lung cancer.

Details on this clonotype: A single base separates this from a much larger clone, so it may be a read error. The chain joins TRBV7-8 to TRBJ1-5; D is perhaps TRBD1 (6 bases). This CDR3 region has 16 residues. Germline V gene lookup returns CDR1 SGHVS and CDR2 FQNEAQ. CDR3 amino acids: CTSSAWDIHSNQPQHF. DNA of the CDR3: TGTACCAGCAGCGCCTGGGACATTCATAGCAATCAGCCCCAGCATTTT.

Only a few counts were recorded for this clonotype. Mismatch with germline at one junction end may stem from a read error. The V gene is TRBV14, the J gene TRBJ2-7; 7 nucleotides align to TRBD1. From germline, CDR1 is SGHDN and CDR2 FVKESK. The CDR3 has 13 amino acids. The CDR3 sequence is CVSRRTGSYEQYF. The DNA for the CDR3 is TGTGTCAGCAGACGGACAGGTAGCTACGAACAGTACTTC.

Comments on this clonotype: This sequence may be a read error, since a much larger clone differs from it by one base. A read error is likely, as this CDR3 ends without the conserved phenylalanine or tryptophan. This sequence joins TRBV12-3 or TRBV12-4 and TRBJ2-7, with D perhaps TRBD1 or TRBD2 (5 bases each). Deletions cut 3 bases from V and 7 bases from J, with 10 bases between. This CDR3 has 12 amino acids. The CDR3 nucleotides read TGTGCCAGCAGTTTGTTTGGGGGTGAGCAGTACTTA. Encoded protein: CASSLFGGEQYL.

The CDR3 here is CASRRESLGTEAFF. The CDR3 nucleotides read TGTGCCAGCAGGCGCGAGTCTCTGGGCACTGAAGCTTTCTTT. The chain combines TRBV6-6 with TRBJ1-1; D not certain. V was cut by 6 bases and J by 4 bases, with 15 bases left in between. The CDR3 spans 14 residues. Germline assignment: CDR1 MNHNY and CDR2 SVGAGI (reference sequence).

This clonotype is a singleton in its sample. A much larger clone differs by one base, so this may be a read error. The conserved closing phenylalanine or tryptophan is absent in this CDR3, likely reflecting a read error. The CDR3 reads CSAIPPRNIQYL. The CDR3 bases are TGCAGTGCTATTCCCCCCCGCAACATTCAGTACTTA. The chain uses TRBV20-1 and TRBJ2-4; D call uncertain. V was trimmed by 4 bases and J by 7 bases, leaving 11 bases between them. The CDR3 sequence is 12 residues long. Germline assignment: CDR1 DFQATT and CDR2 SNEGSKA (reference sequence).

Worth noting for this clonotype: Relative to the germline gene, one junction end is altered; a read error may explain this. The chain employs TRBV6-2 or TRBV6-3 and TRBJ2-1; the D gene is possibly TRBD1 (5 bases). This CDR3 region has 14 residues. From germline, CDR1 is MNHEY and CDR2 SVGEGT. The CDR3 sequence: CDSRSQGPYNEQFF. The CDR3 DNA reads TGTGACAGCCGTAGTCAGGGCCCCTACAATGAGCAGTTCTTC.

Comments on this clonotype: The conserved phenylalanine or tryptophan is not found at the CDR3 terminus, so this likely reflects a read error. The chain couples TRBV11-3 to TRBJ2-3; 8 bases line up with TRBD2. The CDR3 has 16 amino acids. Germline V gives CDR1 SGHNT, CDR2 YENEEA. The CDR3 DNA is TGTGCCAGCAGCTCCGGACTAGCATATAGCACAGAAACGCAGTATGTT. Amino acids: CASSSGLAYSTETQYV.

On this clonotype itself: Because the CDR3 is missing its conserved closing phenylalanine or tryptophan, this is likely a read error. The rearrangement links TRBV29-1 to TRBJ1-1; no clear D. V lost 3 bases, J lost 7 bases, and 12 bases lay in between. There are 12 residues in the CDR3. Germline V CDR1 and CDR2: SQVTM, ANQGSEA. The CDR3 reads CSVDRGPCEAFL. In DNA form, the CDR3 reads TGCAGCGTTGATCGTGGGCCCTGTGAAGCTTTCTTA.

To note about this clonotype: Germline and junction disagree at one end, which may indicate a read error. This rearrangement joins TRBV4-1 to TRBJ2-7; no definite D call. Germline assignment: CDR1 MGHRA and CDR2 YSYEKL. The CDR3 contains 15 residues. The CDR3: CASSQGPVGNCEEYF. The CDR3 region has the DNA TGCGCCAGCAGCCAAGGTCCAGTGGGGAACTGCGAGGAGTACTTC.

The chain uses TRBV7-8 and TRBJ2-1; D possibly corresponds to TRBD1 (6 bases). Trimming shortened V by 1 base and J by 4 bases, and 11 bases separated the two germline ends. CDR3 length equals 15 residues. CDR1 is SGHVS and CDR2 is FQNEAQ in the germline V gene. The CDR3 bases are TGTGCCAGCAGCTTAGAGTGGGACAAGTACAATGAGCAGTTCTTC. This encodes CASSLEWDKYNEQFF.

Comment on this clonotype: This may arise from a read error, as a much more abundant clone is one base away. The rearrangement links TRBV28 to TRBJ1-1; D is perhaps TRBD1 (6 bases). The CDR3 totals 14 residues. Germline values: CDR1 MDHEN, CDR2 SYDVKM. CDR3 in amino acids: CVSGRTGLNTEAFF. The CDR3 DNA reads TGTGTCAGCGGCCGTACAGGGCTGAACACTGAAGCTTTCTTT.

A word on this clonotype: The CDR3 does not end in the conserved phenylalanine or tryptophan, so this is likely a read error. The rearrangement links TRBV6-1 to TRBJ1-5; maybe TRBD1 (5 bases). Germline CDR1 reads MNHNS; CDR2 reads SASEGT. This CDR3 comprises 15 residues. The DNA for the CDR3 is TGTGCCAACAGTGAAGGAGGGGCGACCAATCAGCCCCAGCATTCT. Protein product: CANSEGGATNQPQHS.

This clonotype was seen only once. The chain has TRBV11-1 and TRBJ2-3; TRBD1 agrees at 8 bases. The CDR3 spans 15 residues. CDR1 and CDR2 (germline): SGHAT, FQDESV (reference sequence). V shed 6 bases, J shed 14 bases, and the junction held 19 bases outside the gene matches. CDR3 coding DNA: TGTGCCAGCAGTCCCGGGACAGGTTTCACAGATATGCGGTATTTT. This sequence encodes CASSPGTGFTDMRYF.

This clonotype was recorded once. At one of its ends the junction is not consistent with the germline gene, which may arise from a read error. The chain's CDR3 is CASTKDMYQETQYF. In nucleotides, the CDR3 is TGTGCCAGCACCAAAGACATGTACCAAGAGACTCAGTACTTC. The chain links TRBV11-1 to TRBJ2-5; no clear D. The CDR3 runs to 14 residues. The germline V gene has CDR1 SGHAT and CDR2 FQDESV (reference sequence).

Comments on this clonotype: One junction end does not reproduce the germline sequence, and a read error may be involved. The rearrangement joins TRBV28 to TRBJ1-1; D uncertain. The CDR3 extends over 14 amino acids. Germline CDR1 MDHEN, CDR2 SYDVKM. CDR3 sequence reads: CASTRVWTITEAFF. Written as DNA, the CDR3 is TGTGCAAGCACCCGAGTCTGGACGATCACTGAAGCTTTCTTT.

The chain employs TRBV3-1 and TRBJ1-5; 8 bases map to TRBD1. The ends lost 5 bases at V and 4 bases at J; junction bases unmatched: 4. This CDR3 is built from 14 residues. Germline V gives CDR1 LGHDT, CDR2 YNNKEL (reference sequence). This chain's CDR3 is CASSYRTGNQPQHF. Here the CDR3 DNA reads TGTGCCAGCAGCTACCGGACAGGGAATCAGCCCCAGCATTTT. The full variable domain, its missing parts supplied by reference TRBV3-1 and TRBJ1-5, is DTAVSQTPKYLVTQMGNDKSIKCEQNLGHDTMYWYKQDSKKFLKIMFSYNNKELIINETVPNRFSPKSPDKAHLNLHINSLELGDSAVYFCASSYRTGNQPQHFGDGTRLSIL.

Note on this clonotype: A read error may account for a junction end that differs from germline. The chain combines TRBV20-1 with TRBJ1-1; the D gene is possibly TRBD1 (5 bases). This CDR3 has 12 amino acids. The germline V gene has CDR1 DFQATT and CDR2 SNEGSKA (reference sequence). CDR3 DNA: TGCCGTGCGCGGGGCAGGGACACTGAAGCTTTCTTT. It translates to CRARGRDTEAFF.

As regards this clonotype: One end of the junction varies from germline; a read error may be responsible. V is TRBV20-1 and J is TRBJ2-2; no clear D. The germline gives CDR1 DFQATT, CDR2 SNEGSKA (reference sequence). CDR3 length: 14 amino acids. CDR3 loop: CSARVWGNTGELFF. The CDR3 DNA is TGCAGTGCAAGAGTGTGGGGGAACACCGGGGAGCTGTTTTTT.

This clonotype showed up just once. The rearrangement links TRBV6-2 or TRBV6-3 to TRBJ2-3, with TRBD1 matching over 7 bases. V lost 7 bases and J lost 4; bases outside the gene matches: 17. Germline loops: CDR1 MNHEY, CDR2 SVGEGT. CDR3 length: 17 amino acids. CDR3 nucleotide sequence: TGTGCCAGCACTTATAAGGGAATCCGGGACAGACCAGATACGCAGTATTTT. This sequence encodes CASTYKGIRDRPDTQYF.

This chain joins TRBV29-1 and TRBJ2-3, with 11 bases identical to TRBD2. The germline CDR1 and CDR2 sequences are SQVTM and ANQGSEA. This CDR3 has 13 residues. The J segment lost 11 bases and the V segment lost 8 bases, leaving 12 bases of the junction unmatched. CDR3 nucleotides: TGCAGCATTGCACTAGCGGGAGTGGGGGTGCAGTATTTT. Translation gives CSIALAGVGVQYF.